Below are 29 T cell receptor beta chains sequenced from a single sample in a study of Ad26.COV2.S vaccination and SARS-CoV-2 variants. Clones were read by immunoSEQ multiplex PCR, and TCRdb kept only the in-frame ones, dropping some. Of about 680,000 clones in the sample, about 89% were seen once. Treatment given: about 20 received Ad26.COV2.S at low or high dose, single or two shots; 5 received placebo; per-sample allocation not given. Collection of samples fell on day 63 after the first vaccine or placebo injection. The material sequenced was peripheral blood, taken in a trial of Ad26.COV2.S vaccine versus placebo. The receptors come from a person aged 18 to 59 who received the Ad26.COV2.S COVID-19 vaccine or a placebo.

This chain connects TRBV2 to TRBJ2-2; no clear D. CDR3 length equals 15 residues. CDR1 is SNHLY, CDR2 FYNNEI, per germline. The V gene lost 1 base and the J gene lost 6 bases, with 12 bases spanning the gap. The CDR3 here is CASSEEEAYAGELFF. The DNA for the CDR3 is TGTGCCAGCAGTGAAGAAGAGGCGTACGCCGGGGAGCTGTTTTTT.

CDR3 nucleotide sequence: TGTGCCAGCAGTTACTCAGAGGTTGAGCAGTTCTTC. Translation gives CASSYSEVEQFF. The rearrangement joins TRBV6-8 to TRBJ2-1; no clear D gene. There are 12 residues in the CDR3. V lost 0 bases and J lost 9, with 6 bases in between. Looked up from germline, CDR1 is MNHGY and CDR2 is SAAAGT.

The chain uses TRBV19 and TRBJ2-3; D is perhaps TRBD2 (6 bases). Germline V gives CDR1 LNHDA, CDR2 SQIVND (reference sequence). V lost 5 bases and J 2 bases, leaving 23 bases between the germline ends. The CDR3 spans 18 residues. The CDR3 bases are TGTGCCAGTAGTCCCCGCCGGGCCGGCGGGGCGTACACAGATACGCAGTATTTT. Protein: CASSPRRAGGAYTDTQYF.

This clone has a handful of counts. The junction departs from germline at one end; a sequencing error may be responsible. This chain joins TRBV20-1 and TRBJ1-1; D is ambiguous. In germline, CDR1 is DFQATT, CDR2 SNEGSKA (reference sequence). This CDR3 spans 10 amino acids. DNA for the CDR3: TGCAGTGCCAGAGCTGCGGGTGCTTTCTTT. It yields the protein CSARAAGAFF.

Written as DNA, the CDR3 is TGTGCCAGCAGCTTAGTTTCAAGTCCAGGGCAAAACATTCAGTACTTC. This translates into CASSLVSSPGQNIQYF. The V gene is TRBV7-2, the J gene TRBJ2-4; D may be TRBD1 (5 bases). The CDR3 is 16 amino acids. Trimming cost V 1 base and J 5 bases, with 15 bases left between them. Germline V gives CDR1 SGHTA, CDR2 FQGNSA.

The chain uses TRBV10-3 and TRBJ2-1; D call uncertain. Germline loops: CDR1 ENHRY, CDR2 SYGVKD. V was clipped by 10 bases and J by 0 bases, with 10 bases between them. The CDR3 spans 13 residues. The CDR3 nucleotides are TGTGCCACCACCTATAGCTCCTACAATGAGCAGTTCTTC. Its protein is CATTYSSYNEQFF.

The table lists this clone with many counts. The chain couples TRBV21-1 to TRBJ2-7; the table's D call, TRBD1, was not checked against the DNA. TRBV21-1 is a recognized pseudogene. The CDR3 covers 15 residues. CDR3 protein: CASSKEGQGPYEQYF. The CDR3 nucleotides are TGTGCCAGCAGCAAAGAAGGTCAGGGTCCCTACGAGCAGTACTTC.

The chain links TRBV7-9 to TRBJ2-1; 7 bases match TRBD1. Germline CDR1 reads SEHNR; CDR2 reads FQNEAQ (reference sequence). The ends lost 1 base at V and 6 bases at J; junction bases unmatched: 3. The CDR3 loop spans 14 amino acids. Here the CDR3 DNA reads TGTGCCAGCAGCTTAGACCAGGGGGTCAATGAGCAGTTCTTC. Protein product: CASSLDQGVNEQFF.

V gene TRBV19 combines with J gene TRBJ1-1; D gene ambiguous. The CDR3 loop spans 13 amino acids. V dropped 3 bases and J dropped 1 base, with 6 bases sitting between them. Germline V gene lookup returns CDR1 LNHDA and CDR2 SQIVND (reference sequence). The CDR3, as DNA: TGTGCCAGTAGTATGTTCGGGAACACTGAAGCTTTCTTT. Its protein is CASSMFGNTEAFF.

The chain carries TRBV3-1 (or the pseudogene TRBV3-2) and TRBJ2-3; TRBD2 matches at 8 bases. CDR3 length equals 17 residues. Germline V gene data show CDR1 as LGHDT and CDR2 as YNNKEL (reference sequence). Trimming took 6 bases from V and 3 from J; bases not matched to a gene: 14. The CDR3 loop is CASSQGFVGLVTDTQYF. The DNA of the CDR3 is TGTGCCAGCAGTCAGGGGTTCGTGGGACTAGTAACAGATACGCAGTATTTT.

The rearrangement links TRBV7-2 to TRBJ1-6; D is possibly TRBD1 (5 bases). The germline CDR1 and CDR2 sequences are SGHTA and FQGNSA. The CDR3 sequence is 14 residues long. The ends were cut back, 5 bases at V and 2 bases at J, with 7 bases in the middle. CDR3 region: CASSPGAYNSPLHF. The CDR3 region has the DNA TGTGCCAGCAGCCCGGGGGCCTATAATTCACCCCTCCACTTT.

On this clone: In the same sample, other DNA sequences code for this CDR3. This chain links TRBV5-1 with TRBJ2-3; 10 nucleotides line up with TRBD1. The length of the CDR3 is 15 residues. Germline CDR1 reads SGHRS; CDR2 reads YFSETQ. Trimming cost V 4 bases and J 4 bases; bases outside gene matches: 6. DNA for the CDR3: TGCGCCAGCAGCCCGGGACAGGGGAGGCCAGATACGCAGTATTTT. It yields the protein CASSPGQGRPDTQYF.

The rearrangement links TRBV10-3 to TRBJ1-1; TRBD1 matches 8 bases. From germline, CDR1 is ENHRY and CDR2 SYGVKD. V lost 7 bases, J lost 3 bases, and 10 bases stayed unmatched. The CDR3 sequence is 15 residues long. The CDR3 bases are TGTGCCATCACTCCCGCAGGGGGCGCGGACACTGAAGCTTTCTTT. Its protein is CAITPAGGADTEAFF.

Comment on this clone: The same CDR3 can be traced to other DNA sequences in this sample. The CDR3, as DNA: TGTGCCAGCTCACCTCTCGCAGGGAACACCGGGGAGCTGTTTTTT. Translation: CASSPLAGNTGELFF. The chain uses TRBV18 and TRBJ2-2; D not resolved. The CDR3 spans 15 residues. The V gene's germline CDR1 is KGHSH and CDR2 LQKENI. V was pared by 3 bases and J by 1 base, with 9 bases between.

V and J are TRBV7-2 and TRBJ1-2; D gene uncertain. The V end lost 6 bases, the J end lost 0 bases, and 14 bases lay between the germline ends. The germline CDR1 and CDR2 sequences are SGHTA and FQGNSA. The CDR3 loop spans 15 amino acids. CDR3 sequence: CASRQTPLSNYGYTF. The CDR3 DNA reads TGTGCCAGCAGGCAAACCCCATTATCTAACTATGGCTACACCTTC.

This chain links TRBV7-9 with TRBJ1-1, with TRBD1 matching 7 bases. The CDR3 is made up of 16 amino acids. Trimming removed 3 bases from V and 4 bases from J; junction bases left unmatched: 11. The V gene's germline CDR1 is SEHNR and CDR2 FQNEAQ (reference sequence). The DNA for the CDR3 is TGTGCCAGCAGCTTCTCGGGACAGCGACGAGGCACTGAAGCTTTCTTT. This sequence encodes CASSFSGQRRGTEAFF.

The rearrangement uses TRBV5-6 and TRBJ2-7; possible D gene TRBD1, 6 bases. With 3 bases removed from V and 5 bases from J, the gap between germline ends came to 15 bases. The CDR3 sequence is 14 residues long. Germline CDR1 SGHDT, CDR2 YYEEEE. In nucleotides, the CDR3 is TGTGCCAGCAGCTACCGGAACAGGGATAACGAGCAGTACTTC. Its translation: CASSYRNRDNEQYF.

The rearrangement uses TRBV3-1 (or the pseudogene TRBV3-2) and TRBJ1-4; possible D gene TRBD1, 5 bases. Trimming pared 5 bases from V and 3 bases from J, leaving 16 bases between. The CDR3 consists of 16 residues. The V gene's germline CDR1 is LGHDT and CDR2 YNNKEL (reference sequence). The CDR3 region is CASSNLRGLANEKLFF. The CDR3 bases are TGTGCCAGCAGCAACTTAAGGGGCCTAGCTAATGAAAAACTGTTTTTT.

This chain links TRBV5-1 with TRBJ2-7, with D perhaps TRBD2 (5 bases). CDR3 size: 14 residues. CDR1 and CDR2 (germline): SGHRS, YFSETQ. Trimming left V 5 bases short and J 5 bases short, with 17 bases between. CDR3 in amino acids: CASREVRGLNEQYF. The DNA for the CDR3 is TGCGCCAGCAGAGAAGTCCGGGGTCTTAACGAGCAGTACTTC.

This clone was seen once. The rearrangement uses TRBV7-2 and TRBJ2-1; D is undetermined. V dropped 4 bases and J dropped 3 bases, with 16 bases sitting between them. The CDR3 consists of 16 residues. CDR1 and CDR2 (germline): SGHTA, FQGNSA. The CDR3 DNA follows: TGTGCCAGCAGCTCCCGGTTTCGCCGCGGCTACAATGAGCAGTTCTTC. It codes for CASSSRFRRGYNEQFF.

This chain links TRBV2 with TRBJ2-3; 13 bases line up with TRBD2. The CDR3 contains 16 residues. CDR1 and CDR2 from the germline V gene are SNHLY and FYNNEI. After removal of 7 bases from V and 4 bases from J, the junction contained 8 bases not matched to a gene. The CDR3 region is CASKLLAGGPADTQYF. DNA for the CDR3: TGTGCCAGCAAACTACTAGCGGGAGGGCCCGCAGATACGCAGTATTTT.

The rearrangement joins TRBV10-3 to TRBJ1-1; D may be TRBD1 (6 bases). Germline assignment: CDR1 ENHRY and CDR2 SYGVKD. Trimming pared 0 bases from V and 5 bases from J, leaving 19 bases between. The CDR3 extends over 17 amino acids. In nucleotides, the CDR3 is TGTGCCATCAGTGAGTCAAGGACAGTGGTTATGGGAACTGAAGCTTTCTTT. It encodes CAISESRTVVMGTEAFF.

The gene calls are TRBV19 and TRBJ2-7, with 9 bases fitting TRBD1. V gave up 6 bases and J gave up 6 bases; unmatched junction bases: 9. The CDR3 has 14 residues. Germline V CDR1 and CDR2: LNHDA, SQIVND (reference sequence). The CDR3, as DNA: TGTGCCAGTAGCACCGGGACAGGGAGGGGCGAGCAGTACTTC. Translated, it gives CASSTGTGRGEQYF. Drawing the rest from reference TRBV19 and TRBJ2-7, the complete variable domain is DGGITQSPKYLFRKEGQNVTLSCEQNLNHDAMYWYRQDPGQGLRLIYYSQIVNDFQKGDIAEGYSVSREKKESFPLTVTSAQKNPTAFYLCASSTGTGRGEQYFGPGTRLTVT.

V usage is TRBV6-5 and J usage is TRBJ2-4, with 7 bases fitting TRBD1. Germline CDR1 reads MNHEY; CDR2 reads SVGAGI. The CDR3 length is 14 residues. J lost 1 base, V lost 5 bases, and 2 bases had no gene match. Written as DNA, the CDR3 is TGTGCCAGCAGTCTACAGGGGGCCAAAAACATTCAGTACTTC. It yields the protein CASSLQGAKNIQYF.

The rearrangement uses TRBV24-1 and TRBJ1-5; D is uncertain. Between the trimmed V and J ends, which lost 5 bases and 7 bases, there was a span of 11 bases. CDR3 length equals 13 residues. Germline CDR1 reads KGHDR; CDR2 reads SFDVKD. The chain's CDR3 is CATSGTSGQPQHF. CDR3 nucleotide sequence: TGTGCCACCAGTGGGACCTCTGGGCAGCCCCAGCATTTT.

This clone was seen many times. The chain uses TRBV9 and TRBJ1-6; D possibly corresponds to TRBD1 (6 bases). This CDR3 contains 16 residues. Germline loops: CDR1 SGDLS, CDR2 YYNGEE. The germline V and J ends were trimmed by 2 bases and 0 bases, with 9 bases remaining between them. The CDR3 loop is CASSVGQTSYNSPLHF. CDR3 nucleotide sequence: TGTGCCAGCAGCGTCGGACAGACCTCCTATAATTCACCCCTCCACTTT.

The chain employs TRBV25-1 and TRBJ2-5; possible D gene TRBD1, 5 bases. CDR1 and CDR2 from the germline V gene are MGHDK and SYGVNS. The CDR3 covers 15 residues. Trimming stripped 1 base from V and 5 bases from J, with 14 bases between. CDR3 DNA sequence: TGTGCCAGCAGTGAATCCCATGGGGCAGGGGAGACCCAGTACTTC. Amino acid sequence: CASSESHGAGETQYF.

This chain connects TRBV5-5 to TRBJ2-4; the match to TRBD1 covers 9 bases. After removal of 0 bases from V and 7 bases from J, the junction contained 5 bases not matched to a gene. Looked up from germline, CDR1 is SGHKS and CDR2 is YYEKEE (reference sequence). This CDR3 region has 15 residues. In DNA, the CDR3 is TGTGCCAGCAGCTTGGACACCGGGACAGGGAACATTCAGTACTTC. This codes for CASSLDTGTGNIQYF.

The rearrangement uses TRBV18 and TRBJ2-7; TRBD1 matches 8 bases. The CDR3 is 15 residues long. Germline assignment: CDR1 KGHSH and CDR2 LQKENI. The ends lost 2 bases at V and 5 bases at J; junction bases unmatched: 8. The CDR3 here is CASSPYTGQADEQYF. In DNA, the CDR3 is TGTGCCAGCTCACCATATACGGGACAGGCGGACGAGCAGTACTTC.